The entry below describes one T cell receptor (beta chain). Its antigen remains unknown. These data originate in a study of T cells after yellow fever vaccination. Whole-study results and caveats: Post-booster reappearance was seen for most primary-vaccination clones (roughly 97% CD4, about 90% CD8). CD4 and CD8 compartments shared a small share of clonotypes, likely from convergent recombination.

The CDR3 loop spans 15 amino acids. Trimming left V 11 bases short and J 0 bases short, with 14 bases between. Germline-derived CDR1 and CDR2 are MGHRA and YSYEKL. The 5'RACE template-switching step produced TCR cDNA and added a universal primer site and UMIs. Using its own MiXCR run on the 5' RACE reads, TCRdb lists one record per CDR3 protein. The sample lists hundreds of thousands of distinct CDR3 sequences; around 20% were seen once. Sample: PBMCs, taken before the yellow fever booster vaccination. The V and J genes are TRBV4-1 and TRBJ2-6; maybe TRBD1 (6 bases). The clonotype originates from a young man who received the YFV17D yellow fever vaccine. The CDR3 spells CACRDTASGANVLTF. The DNA of the CDR3 is TGCGCCTGTCGGGACACCGCCTCTGGGGCCAACGTCCTGACTTTC.